Reported below is one T cell receptor (beta chain). Self-reported history from a screening survey and questionnaire set each donor's cohort. This sample was included in a study of blood T cell repertoires in COVID-19. Looked up from germline, CDR1 is MDHEN and CDR2 is SYDVKM. J was trimmed by 4 bases and V by 2 bases; bases with no gene match: 7. The CDR3 extends over 15 amino acids. Authors' processing steps: From reference gene primer amplification, estimates of nucleated cell counts were derived. The assay was immunoSEQ multiplex PCR, and TCRdb's table has in-frame clones only and misses some. V and J calls and clone size are as listed in that table; D and trimming were resolved from the DNA. The table records about 240,000 clones, 83% of them present only once.

This TCR was recovered from a woman aged 35 to 49 who had been exposed to COVID-19. Sample: PBMCs or T cells enriched from blood (not recorded which). The rearrangement joins TRBV28 to TRBJ1-1; TRBD1 agrees at 7 bases. The CDR3: CASSLNQGGVTEAFF. DNA for the CDR3: TGTGCCAGCAGTTTAAACCAGGGGGGTGTCACTGAAGCTTTCTTT.